The table lists the clone carrying this T cell receptor (beta chain) with a few counts. No antigen is known for it. CDR1 is SGHNT, CDR2 YENEEA, per germline. This CDR3 contains 13 residues. Trimming took 3 bases from V and 7 from J, leaving 13 bases between them. Treatment described: roughly 10-day PBMC culture with coronavirus spike peptide pools or control peptides (ViraFEST assay). Sequencing of the DNA from cultured CD4+ T cells was carried out with the Oncomine TCR Beta short-read assay. MiXCR, applied by TCRdb to the PCR reads, yields one record per CDR3 protein. The table includes approximately 9,500 distinct CDR3 sequences, about 33% detected once. This specimen belongs to a study of vaccination and CD4 T cells after COVID-19. Study as a whole: At a median about 72 days (range 14 to 241) after dose two, post-vaccine samples were obtained. Overlapping spike peptides of SARS-CoV-2, HCoV-NL63, HCoV-OC43 and HCoV-229E were used, and cells were stimulated with them.

Study results and caveats: In median terms, SARS-CoV-2-reactive clonotypes went from roughly 21 to 40, a nonsignificant rise.

This TCR came from a human donor who had recovered from COVID-19. Sequenced material: CD4+ T cells from blood, cultured in vitro, taken after SARS-CoV-2 vaccination. J is TRBJ2-7 and V is TRBV11-3; D may match TRBD1 or TRBD2 (5 bases each). CDR3 residues: CASSLQGEGEQYF. CDR3 DNA sequence: TGTGCCAGCAGCTTGCAGGGCGAGGGGGAGCAGTACTTC. Filled out from reference TRBV11-3 and TRBJ2-7, the complete variable domain reads EAGVVQSPRYKIIEKKQPVAFWCNPISGHNTLYWYLQNLGQGPELLIRYENEEAVDDSQLPKDRFSAERLKGVDSTLKIQPAELGDSAVYLCASSLQGEGEQYFGPGTRLTVT.